The present entry profiles one TCR beta chain with its context. This receptor's antigen is unknown. The CDR3 spans 16 residues, from the cysteine through the phenylalanine. No DNA was logged. Via the germline V gene, CDR1 is SGHTA and CDR2 FQGNSA. This entry comes from a study of T cells expressing NK-cell markers (dated by TCRdb to about 2020). In terms of the full investigation: In sorted CD3+CD56+NKG2C+, CD3+CD56+NKG2C- and CD3+CD56-NKG2C+ T-cell subsets from several donors, TCR beta-chain repertoires were profiled. Seven of the eight sequenced donors were HCMV-seropositive and one was HCMV-seronegative. Illumina HiSeq 2000/2500, MiSeq or NextSeq was used to sequence libraries as 2 x 150 bp reads. The study sequenced eight donors, all healthy volunteers chosen at random: three men and five women. The paper's findings and limits, for the study overall: Whether the expanded NKG2C-expressing T cell clones were specific for HCMV antigens remained unclear. Those dominant clonotypes were again the most abundant among CD3+CD56-NKG2C+ cells in several donors, at 28.3-60.1%. For six donors, the dominant CD3+CD56+NKG2C+ clonotypes were among the top 10 CD8+ clonotypes and accounted for about 1.0-7.5% of CD8+ T cells.

To determine HCMV serostatus, a commercial ELISA kit was used to detect HCMV-specific IgG in serum. Ficoll density gradient centrifugation was used to isolate peripheral blood mononuclear cells from blood. Sequenced using an Illumina HiSeq 2000. TCR beta cDNA libraries were prepared using 5'RACE template switching, which introduced a universal primer site and unique molecular identifiers. cDNA synthesis was primed from the TCR beta constant segment, followed by two successive PCR amplification steps. Per the source publication's procedure: MIGEC was used to demultiplex reads and group reads by UMI, and MiTCR was used to assemble and quantify clonotypes. To exclude erroneous sequences, only TCR cDNA sequences supported by at least two reads were retained. The tcR package was used for downstream repertoire analysis, and clonotypes were matched between fractions using CDR3 nucleotide sequence together with V segment. Antigen specificity was annotated against VDJdb with VDJmatch, allowing one amino acid substitution in CDR3. The reads went through TCRdb reprocessing, and each CDR3 protein sequence gets one entry with no DNA. The V and J calls, along with clone size, are taken from TCRdb and not from the paper's own processing. The table of this sample itemizes roughly 390,000 distinct CDR3 sequences. Of the sample, roughly 10% is held by the ten largest clones.

The chain joins TRBV7-2 to TRBJ2-2. Specimen: blood T cells: a sorted CD56 or NKG2C T cell subset, CD4+ or CD8+ T cells, or bulk PBMC T cells (not recorded which). This sequence originates from a woman between 50 and 59 years old in good health. Donor details come from another sample of the same person, matched by shared clones. The CDR3 region: CASSLVGSGYTGELFF.